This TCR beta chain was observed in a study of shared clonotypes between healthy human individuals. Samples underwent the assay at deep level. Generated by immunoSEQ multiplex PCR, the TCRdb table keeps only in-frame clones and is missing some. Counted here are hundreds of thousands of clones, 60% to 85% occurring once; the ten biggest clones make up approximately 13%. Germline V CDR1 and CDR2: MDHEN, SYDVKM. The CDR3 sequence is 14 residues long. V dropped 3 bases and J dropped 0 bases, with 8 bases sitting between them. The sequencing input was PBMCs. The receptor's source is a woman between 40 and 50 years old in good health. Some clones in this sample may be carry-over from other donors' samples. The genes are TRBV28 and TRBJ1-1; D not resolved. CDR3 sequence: CASSFTDLNTEAFF. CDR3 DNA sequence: TGTGCCAGCAGTTTTACAGACCTGAACACTGAAGCTTTCTTT. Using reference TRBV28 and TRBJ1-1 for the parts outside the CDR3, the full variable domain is DVKVTQSSRYLVKRTGEKVFLECVQDMDHENMFWYRQDPGLGLRLIYFSYDVKMKEKGDIPEGYSVSREKKERFSLILESASTNQTSMYLCASSFTDLNTEAFFGQGTRLTVV.